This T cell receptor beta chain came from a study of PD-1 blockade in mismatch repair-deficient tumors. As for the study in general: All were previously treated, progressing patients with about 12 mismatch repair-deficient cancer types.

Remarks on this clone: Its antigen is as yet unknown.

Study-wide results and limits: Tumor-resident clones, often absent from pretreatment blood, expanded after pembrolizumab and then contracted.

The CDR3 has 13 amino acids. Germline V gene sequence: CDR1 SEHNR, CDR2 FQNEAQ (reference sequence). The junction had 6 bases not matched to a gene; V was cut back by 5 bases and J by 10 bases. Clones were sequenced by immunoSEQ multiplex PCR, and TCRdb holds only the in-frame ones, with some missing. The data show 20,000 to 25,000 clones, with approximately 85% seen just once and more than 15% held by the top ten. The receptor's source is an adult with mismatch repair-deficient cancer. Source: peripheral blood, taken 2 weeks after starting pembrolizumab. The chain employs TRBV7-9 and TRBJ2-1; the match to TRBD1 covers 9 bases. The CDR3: CASSLGQGGEQFF. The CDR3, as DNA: TGTGCCAGCAGCCTGGGACAGGGAGGCGAGCAGTTCTTC.